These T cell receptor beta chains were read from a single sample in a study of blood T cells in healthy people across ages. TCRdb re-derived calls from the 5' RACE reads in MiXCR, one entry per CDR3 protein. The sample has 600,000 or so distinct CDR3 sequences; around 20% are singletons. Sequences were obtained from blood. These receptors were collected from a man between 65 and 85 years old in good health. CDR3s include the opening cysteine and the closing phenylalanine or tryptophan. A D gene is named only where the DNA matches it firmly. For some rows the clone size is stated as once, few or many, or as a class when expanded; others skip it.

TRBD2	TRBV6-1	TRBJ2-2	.	CAIGGADGELFF	TGTGCCATCGGGGGGGCGGACGGGGAGCTGTTTTTT
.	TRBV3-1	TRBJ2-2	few	CASSPVRYGGNTGELFF	TGTGCCAGCAGCCCCGTCAGGTACGGGGGGAACACCGGGGAGCTGTTTTTT
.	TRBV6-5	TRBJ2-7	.	CASKRGAPYEQYF	TGTGCCAGCAAAAGAGGGGCCCCCTACGAGCAGTACTTC
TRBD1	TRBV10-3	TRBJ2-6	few	CAISEGQGLSGANVLTF	TGTGCCATCAGTGAGGGACAGGGCCTCTCTGGGGCCAACGTCCTGACTTTC
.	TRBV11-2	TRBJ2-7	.	CASSLADNYEQYF	TGTGCCAGCAGCTTAGCAGACAACTACGAGCAGTACTTC
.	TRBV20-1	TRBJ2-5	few	CSVPGLGQETQYF	TGCAGTGTCCCGGGCCTGGGACAAGAGACCCAGTACTTC
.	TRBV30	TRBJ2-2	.	CAWRGFSGGELFF	TGTGCCTGGAGAGGATTTTCTGGCGGGGAGCTGTTTTTT
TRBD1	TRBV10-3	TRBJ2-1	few	CAISGGDRGYNEQFF	TGTGCCATCAGTGGGGGGGACAGGGGCTACAATGAGCAGTTCTTC
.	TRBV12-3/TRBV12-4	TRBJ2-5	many	CASSLSRAGGTQYF	TGTGCCAGCAGTTTGTCTAGGGCCGGGGGGACCCAGTACTTC
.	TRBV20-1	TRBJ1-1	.	CSARYGTGMNTEAFF	TGCAGTGCTAGATATGGCACTGGCATGAACACTGAAGCTTTCTTT
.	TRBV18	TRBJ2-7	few	CASSPGTVNYEQCF	TGTGCCAGCTCACCAGGGACGGTGAACTACGAGCAGTGCTTC
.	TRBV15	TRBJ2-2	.	CATETNTGELFF	TGTGCCACCGAGACCAACACCGGGGAGCTGTTTTTT
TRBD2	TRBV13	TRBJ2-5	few	CASSPWTSGRSFQETQYF	TGTGCCAGCAGCCCCTGGACTAGCGGGAGAAGTTTCCAAGAGACCCAGTACTTC
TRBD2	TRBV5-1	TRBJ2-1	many	CASSQVAGESRQFF	TGCGCCAGCAGCCAGGTAGCGGGAGAGTCCCGGCAGTTCTTC
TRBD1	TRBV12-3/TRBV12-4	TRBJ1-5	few	CASGTAGNQPQHF	TGTGCCAGCGGGACAGCGGGGAATCAGCCCCAGCATTTT
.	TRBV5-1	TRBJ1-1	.	CASSRGDGNTEAFF	TGCGCCAGCAGCCGAGGGGACGGAAACACTGAAGCTTTCTTT
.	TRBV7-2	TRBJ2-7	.	CASSRAGSYEQYF	TGTGCCAGCAGCCGCGCGGGTAGTTACGAGCAGTACTTC
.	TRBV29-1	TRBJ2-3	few	CSVDPPADTQYF	TGCAGCGTTGATCCCCCCGCAGATACGCAGTATTTT
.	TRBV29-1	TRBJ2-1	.	CSVSISEGYNEQFF	TGCAGCGTTTCTATAAGCGAGGGTTACAATGAGCAGTTCTTC
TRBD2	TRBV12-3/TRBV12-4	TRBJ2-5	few	CASSLTAGDETQYF	TGTGCCAGCAGTTTGACAGCGGGAGATGAGACCCAGTACTTC
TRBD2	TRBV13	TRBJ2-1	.	CASSLLGTSGIDEQFF	TGTGCCAGCAGCTTACTCGGGACTAGCGGGATAGATGAGCAGTTCTTC
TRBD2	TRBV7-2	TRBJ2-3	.	CASSPDSGSPDTQYF	TGTGCCAGCAGCCCAGATAGCGGGAGCCCAGATACGCAGTATTTT
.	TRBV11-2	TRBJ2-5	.	CASSLEGAKGETQYF	TGTGCCAGCAGCTTAGAAGGGGCTAAGGGAGAGACCCAGTACTTC
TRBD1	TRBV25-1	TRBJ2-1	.	CASSNRGRGDEQFF	TGTGCCAGCAGTAACAGGGGGCGTGGGGATGAGCAGTTCTTC
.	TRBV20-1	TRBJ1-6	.	CSAREAESSYNSPLHF	TGCAGTGCTAGGGAGGCAGAGAGCTCCTATAATTCACCCCTCCACTTT
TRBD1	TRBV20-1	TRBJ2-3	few	CSARVLGQGDTDTQYF	TGCAGTGCTAGAGTTCTTGGACAGGGGGACACAGATACGCAGTATTTT
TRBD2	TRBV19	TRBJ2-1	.	CASSIGKGLAGKNEQFF	TGTGCCAGTAGTATCGGGAAGGGACTAGCGGGGAAAAATGAGCAGTTCTTC
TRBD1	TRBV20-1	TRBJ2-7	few	CSATRQGGSYEQYF	TGCAGTGCTACCCGACAGGGGGGGTCCTACGAGCAGTACTTC
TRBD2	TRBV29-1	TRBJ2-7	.	CSVVPHGREPTYEQYF	TGCAGCGTTGTGCCCCATGGGCGGGAGCCTACCTACGAGCAGTACTTC
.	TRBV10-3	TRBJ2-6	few	CAISDGPGDVLTF	TGTGCCATCAGTGATGGGCCCGGGGACGTCCTGACTTTC
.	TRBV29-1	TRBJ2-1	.	CSVVIGWSSYNEQFF	TGCAGCGTTGTAATCGGGTGGAGCTCCTACAATGAGCAGTTCTTC
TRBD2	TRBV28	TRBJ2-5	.	CASSFELAGGETQYF	TGTGCCAGCAGTTTCGAACTAGCGGGTGGAGAGACCCAGTACTTC
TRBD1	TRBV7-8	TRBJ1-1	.	CASSPVPGQGANTEAFF	TGTGCCAGCAGCCCCGTCCCGGGACAGGGGGCGAACACTGAAGCTTTCTTT
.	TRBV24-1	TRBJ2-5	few	CATSDQGGTLGF	TGTGCCACCAGTGATCAGGGGGGAACTTTGGGCTTC
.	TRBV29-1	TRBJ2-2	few	CSVEQLDRSNTGELFF	TGCAGCGTTGAACAGCTCGATCGTTCGAACACCGGGGAGCTGTTTTTT
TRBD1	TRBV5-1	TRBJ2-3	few	CAGSLKQGAGLTDTQYF	TGCGCCGGCAGCTTGAAACAGGGGGCAGGCCTAACAGATACGCAGTATTTT
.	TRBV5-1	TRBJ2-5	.	CASSLRKGLETQYF	TGCGCCAGCAGCTTGAGGAAGGGGCTAGAGACCCAGTACTTC
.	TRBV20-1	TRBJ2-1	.	CSALGAGSYNEQFF	TGCAGTGCTTTGGGTGCGGGGTCCTACAATGAGCAGTTCTTC
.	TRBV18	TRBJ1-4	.	CASSPSGTFANF	TGTGCCAGCTCACCATCCGGGACATTCGCGAATTTT
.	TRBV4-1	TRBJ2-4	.	CASSQAPGQEDKNIQYF	TGCGCCAGCAGCCAAGCTCCGGGACAAGAAGACAAAAACATTCAGTACTTC
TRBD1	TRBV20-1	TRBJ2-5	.	CSARDPRTGGETQYF	TGCAGTGCTAGAGATCCCCGGACAGGAGGAGAGACCCAGTACTTC
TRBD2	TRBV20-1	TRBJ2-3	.	CSAAGLVSDTQYF	TGCAGTGCTGCGGGACTAGTTTCAGATACGCAGTATTTT
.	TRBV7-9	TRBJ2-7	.	CASSLNGIYEQYF	TGTGCCAGCAGCTTAAACGGGATTTACGAGCAGTACTTC
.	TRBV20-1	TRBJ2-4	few	CSATGGIGKNIQYF	TGCAGTGCTACGGGGGGCATCGGCAAAAACATTCAGTACTTC
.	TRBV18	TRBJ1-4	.	CASSPSQTATNEKLFF	TGTGCCAGCTCACCATCGCAGACAGCAACTAATGAAAAACTGTTTTTT
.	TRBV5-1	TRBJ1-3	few	CASRPDTGNTIYF	TGCGCCAGCAGACCCGACACCGGAAACACCATATATTTT
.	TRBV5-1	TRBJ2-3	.	CASGLGTSQDTQYF	TGCGCCAGCGGCCTCGGGACTTCCCAAGATACGCAGTATTTT
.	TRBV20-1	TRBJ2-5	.	CSAWLGGNQEAQYF	TGCAGTGCCTGGTTGGGCGGAAACCAAGAGGCCCAGTACTTC
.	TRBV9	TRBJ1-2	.	CASSPRDGRDDQGYTF	TGTGCCAGCAGCCCCCGAGATGGACGGGACGATCAAGGCTACACCTTC
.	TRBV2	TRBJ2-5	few	CASSEDPGSPGTQYF	TGTGCCAGCAGTGAAGACCCAGGGTCACCAGGGACCCAGTACTTC
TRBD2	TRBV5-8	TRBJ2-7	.	CASSLGGLAGVKEQYF	TGTGCCAGCAGCTTGGGAGGGCTAGCGGGAGTAAAAGAGCAGTACTTC
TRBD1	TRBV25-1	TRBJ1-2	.	CASSAGQYGYTF	TGTGCCAGCAGTGCGGGACAGTATGGCTACACCTTC
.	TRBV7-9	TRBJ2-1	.	CASSSRDPVATNEQFF	TGTGCCAGCAGCTCCCGGGACCCCGTGGCTACCAATGAGCAGTTCTTC